One sample yielded the 27 T cell receptor beta chains listed below, sequenced in a study of blood T cell repertoires in COVID-19. Repertoires were generated with immunoSEQ multiplex PCR, while TCRdb's copy carries only in-frame clones and drops some. The sample has about 98,000 clones, 81% seen once; the top ten hold about 10%. The sample comprised peripheral blood. The receptors derive from a woman aged 80 or over with acute or convalescent COVID-19.

The chain couples TRBV19 to TRBJ1-5; D may be TRBD1 (6 bases). CDR3 length: 14 residues. The germline V gene encodes CDR1 LNHDA and CDR2 SQIVND (reference sequence). V lost 7 bases, J lost 1 base, and 11 bases lay in between. The chain's CDR3 is CASKTGGSNQPQHF. The CDR3, as DNA: TGTGCCAGTAAGACAGGCGGAAGCAATCAGCCCCAGCATTTT.

The chain joins TRBV20-1 to TRBJ1-6, with 9 positions matching TRBD1. This CDR3 has 14 residues. J gave up 9 bases and V 3 bases, and 6 bases lay outside the gene matches. From germline, CDR1 is DFQATT and CDR2 SNEGSKA (reference sequence). In DNA form, the CDR3 reads TGCAGTGCTAGTACAGGGGGCGGCGGTTCACCCCTCCACTTT. Residues: CSASTGGGGSPLHF.

The rearrangement links TRBV19 to TRBJ1-1; D is uncertain. This CDR3 region has 14 residues. V was pared by 6 bases and J by 1 base, with 12 bases between. The germline CDR1 and CDR2 sequences are LNHDA and SQIVND (reference sequence). CDR3 nucleotide sequence: TGTGCCAGTAGCAAACCCTCCAGGAACACTGAAGCTTTCTTT. Residues: CASSKPSRNTEAFF. Complete variable domain (other parts from reference TRBV19 and TRBJ1-1): DGGITQSPKYLFRKEGQNVTLSCEQNLNHDAMYWYRQDPGQGLRLIYYSQIVNDFQKGDIAEGYSVSREKKESFPLTVTSAQKNPTAFYLCASSKPSRNTEAFFGQGTRLTVV.

The chain is built from TRBV6-5 and TRBJ2-3; perhaps TRBD1 as D (5 bases). In germline, CDR1 is MNHEY, CDR2 SVGAGI. This CDR3 is 13 amino acids long. Trimming shortened V by 7 bases and J by 2 bases, and 10 bases separated the two germline ends. Here the CDR3 DNA reads TGTGCCAGCAAAGGACAACCCACAGATACGCAGTATTTT. It yields the protein CASKGQPTDTQYF.

The genes are TRBV7-8 and TRBJ1-2, with 7 bases that match TRBD1. V trimming: 1 base; J trimming: 7 bases; junction bases outside the gene matches: 9. CDR3 length equals 15 residues. CDR1 is SGHVS and CDR2 is FQNEAQ in the germline V gene. DNA for the CDR3: TGTGCCAGCAGCTTAGTTTCTACAGGGGTGGGTGGCTACACCTTC. Translated, it gives CASSLVSTGVGGYTF.

The chain couples TRBV3-1 (or the pseudogene TRBV3-2) to TRBJ1-5; a weak D match, TRBD1 (6 bases). Germline V lookup: CDR1 LGHDT, CDR2 YNNKEL (reference sequence). The V end lost 5 bases, the J end lost 3 bases, and 17 bases lay between the germline ends. The CDR3 sequence is 16 residues long. The CDR3 region has the DNA TGTGCCAGCAGCTCGCGGGGGGCAGGCCCCAATCAGCCCCAGCATTTT. Its translation is CASSSRGAGPNQPQHF.

This rearrangement joins TRBV7-6 to TRBJ2-5; D is possibly TRBD2 (5 bases). This CDR3 has 14 residues. V lost 5 bases to trimming and J lost 3 bases, with 13 bases between them. Germline assignment: CDR1 SGHVS and CDR2 FNYEAQ. The CDR3 is CASSRGWGEETQYF. CDR3 nucleotides: TGTGCCAGCAGCCGCGGCTGGGGAGAAGAGACCCAGTACTTC.

This sequence joins TRBV5-1 and TRBJ1-1, with TRBD1 identical over 8 bases. J was trimmed by 4 bases and V by 5 bases; bases with no gene match: 4. CDR1 and CDR2 from the germline V gene are SGHRS and YFSETQ. The CDR3 contains 13 residues. The CDR3 nucleotides read TGCGCCAGCAGTCCGGGACAGGTCACTGAAGCTTTCTTT. Amino acids: CASSPGQVTEAFF.

The J gene is TRBJ1-1, the V gene TRBV7-8; 9 bases align to TRBD1. J gave up 11 bases and V 0 bases, and 10 bases lay outside the gene matches. The CDR3 is 15 residues long. Germline lookup yields CDR1 SGHVS and CDR2 FQNEAQ. The CDR3 region has the DNA TGTGCCAGCAGCTTAGCGGGACAGGGTGGAGTTCACGCTTTCTTT. Amino acids: CASSLAGQGGVHAFF.

This chain connects TRBV28 to TRBJ1-2; the D gene is possibly TRBD1 (5 bases). This CDR3 spans 16 amino acids. V lost 6 bases to trimming and J lost 7 bases, with 24 bases between them. From germline, CDR1 is MDHEN and CDR2 SYDVKM. The CDR3 protein is CASSKTDTQTRAGYTF. The CDR3 nucleotides read TGTGCCAGCAGCAAAACTGATACCCAAACCAGGGCTGGCTACACCTTC.

The chain links TRBV4-2 to TRBJ1-4; perhaps TRBD1 as D (6 bases). V lost 0 bases and J lost 8, with 16 bases in between. CDR3 length: 16 residues. Germline CDR1 and CDR2: LGHNA and YNFKEQ. The CDR3 bases are TGTGCCAGCAGCCAAGATCAGACAGGCCGGGGAGAAAAACTGTTTTTT. It yields the protein CASSQDQTGRGEKLFF.

The J gene is TRBJ2-5, the V gene TRBV11-3, with D maybe TRBD2 (7 bases). Germline values: CDR1 SGHNT, CDR2 YENEEA. The CDR3 totals 13 residues. Trimming removed 5 bases at V and 5 bases at J, with 12 bases between. DNA for the CDR3: TGTGCCAGCAGCGCCAGGGGAGGGGAGACCCAGTACTTC. Residues: CASSARGGETQYF.

The V call is TRBV28, the J call TRBJ2-7; perhaps TRBD2 as D (5 bases). The length of the CDR3 is 13 residues. V was trimmed by 3 bases and J by 3 bases, leaving 9 bases between them. Germline lookup yields CDR1 MDHEN and CDR2 SYDVKM. The CDR3 protein is CASSLTGNYEQYV. Here the CDR3 DNA reads TGTGCCAGCAGTTTGACGGGGAACTACGAGCAGTACGTC.

The chain couples TRBV5-6 to TRBJ1-2, with 7 bases that match TRBD1. The CDR3 extends over 17 amino acids. Germline trimming cut 1 base from V and 4 bases from J; bases unmatched to any gene: 13. Germline assignment: CDR1 SGHDT and CDR2 YYEEEE. Here the CDR3 reads CASSLTRSRWTGYGYTF. CDR3 nucleotides: TGTGCCAGCAGCTTGACCCGGTCTAGGTGGACAGGCTATGGCTACACCTTC.

The CDR3 region has the DNA TGTGCCAGCAGCTTCGACAGCCCCTACGAGCAGTACTTC. This translates into CASSFDSPYEQYF. The gene calls are TRBV7-2 and TRBJ2-7; a weak D match, TRBD1 (5 bases). Germline loops: CDR1 SGHTA, CDR2 FQGNSA. The CDR3 covers 13 residues. V was pared by 3 bases and J by 2 bases, with 8 bases between.

Sample share makes this clone medium-sized. The chain joins TRBV19 to TRBJ1-4; D unclear. Trimming shortened V by 6 bases and J by 5 bases, and 16 bases separated the two germline ends. Germline V gene sequence: CDR1 LNHDA, CDR2 SQIVND (reference sequence). CDR3 length equals 15 residues. The CDR3 DNA reads as TGTGCCAGTAGCTTCTCAAACCCTAGAAATGAAAAACTGTTTTTT. Its protein is CASSFSNPRNEKLFF.

The chain is built from TRBV2 and TRBJ2-7; 7 bases map to TRBD1. Germline V gives CDR1 SNHLY, CDR2 FYNNEI. CDR3 length: 13 amino acids. The junction had 3 bases not matched to a gene; V was cut back by 7 bases and J by 0 bases. Here the CDR3 DNA reads TGTGCCAGCACCGGGACAGACTCCTACGAGCAGTACTTC. The encoded protein is CASTGTDSYEQYF.

The chain recombines TRBV7-9 with TRBJ1-1; 8 nucleotides match TRBD1. The J segment lost 4 bases and the V segment lost 5 bases, leaving 6 bases of the junction unmatched. CDR3 length equals 14 residues. Germline V CDR1 and CDR2: SEHNR, FQNEAQ (reference sequence). CDR3 nucleotide sequence: TGTGCCAGCAGCCTACAGGGGGGGAGCACTGAAGCTTTCTTT. Amino acids: CASSLQGGSTEAFF.

The V and J genes are TRBV5-4 and TRBJ2-3; 10 bases match TRBD2. Germline V gene lookup returns CDR1 SGHNT and CDR2 YYREEE (reference sequence). Trimming removed 4 bases from V and 6 bases from J; junction bases left unmatched: 11. The CDR3 covers 16 residues. The chain's CDR3 is CASSAGLAEAGDTQYF. Written as DNA, the CDR3 is TGTGCCAGCAGCGCCGGACTAGCGGAGGCGGGGGATACGCAGTATTTT.

The J gene is TRBJ2-7, the V gene TRBV19; no firm D call. The V gene's germline CDR1 is LNHDA and CDR2 SQIVND (reference sequence). V was shortened by 5 bases and J by 4 bases, with 9 bases between the two germline ends. This CDR3 is built from 12 residues. In nucleotides, the CDR3 is TGTGCCAGTAGTTCTTCCAGGTACGAGCAGTACTTC. Amino acids: CASSSSRYEQYF.

This chain connects TRBV5-6 to TRBJ1-2, with 10 nucleotides matching TRBD1. The CDR3 length is 16 residues. The junction had 6 bases not matched to a gene; V was cut back by 0 bases and J by 4 bases. CDR1 is SGHDT and CDR2 is YYEEEE in the germline V gene. As DNA, the CDR3 is TGTGCCAGCAGCTTGGAAGGGGGACAGGGGCTCTATGGCTACACCTTC. Translating it yields CASSLEGGQGLYGYTF. The full variable domain, in which reference TRBV5-6 and TRBJ1-2 provide the parts outside the CDR3, is DAGVTQSPTHLIKTRGQQVTLRCSPKSGHDTVSWYQQALGQGPQFIFQYYEEEERQRGNFPDRFSGHQFPNYSSELNVNALLLGDSALYLCASSLEGGQGLYGYTFGSGTRLTVV.

This rearrangement joins TRBV28 to TRBJ1-6, with 8 bases fitting TRBD1. CDR3 length: 13 residues. Germline CDR1 and CDR2: MDHEN and SYDVKM. Germline trimming cut 5 bases from V and 6 bases from J; bases unmatched to any gene: 0. This CDR3 reads CASSDRGNSPLHF. In DNA, the CDR3 is TGTGCCAGCAGTGACAGGGGTAATTCACCCCTCCACTTT.

This chain connects TRBV6-5 to TRBJ2-2, with TRBD1 matching over 10 bases. The CDR3 is 14 amino acids. The germline V gene has CDR1 MNHEY and CDR2 SVGAGI. V dropped 6 bases and J dropped 5; count of bases not matched to a gene: 3. The CDR3 is CASRQGQGTGELFF. The DNA for the CDR3 is TGTGCCAGCAGGCAGGGACAGGGGACCGGGGAGCTGTTTTTT.

This clone was seen a few times. CDR3 nucleotides: TGTGCCAGCAGTTTTAATTTTGGGCAGCAAACTAATGAAAAACTGTTTTTT. It specifies CASSFNFGQQTNEKLFF. The chain couples TRBV27 to TRBJ1-4, with D uncertain. This CDR3 has 17 amino acids. V was shortened by 3 bases and J by 1 base, with 15 bases between the two germline ends. The germline gives CDR1 MNHEY, CDR2 SMNVEV (reference sequence).

The chain links TRBV11-2 to TRBJ1-2; D is unresolved. Trimming took off 1 base at V and 4 bases at J, with 7 bases between the two ends. CDR1 is SGHAT, CDR2 FQNNGV, per germline. The CDR3 totals 13 residues. The CDR3 loop reads CASSLGEGYGYTF. The CDR3 bases are TGTGCCAGCAGCTTAGGGGAGGGCTATGGCTACACCTTC.

The chain employs TRBV28 and TRBJ2-1, with TRBD1 identical over 7 bases. The CDR3 spans 14 residues. The trim removed 6 bases at V and 5 bases at J, leaving 7 bases unmatched. Per germline, CDR1 MDHEN and CDR2 SYDVKM. The chain's CDR3 is CASSDPTGNNEQFF. DNA for the CDR3: TGTGCCAGCAGCGACCCGACAGGGAACAATGAGCAGTTCTTC.

The chain joins TRBV4-3 to TRBJ1-4; 7 bases align to TRBD1. Looked up from germline, CDR1 is LGHNA and CDR2 is YSLEER. This CDR3 is 13 amino acids long. V lost 4 bases to trimming and J lost 8 bases; unmatched junction nucleotides: 4. CDR3 nucleotide sequence: TGCGCCAGCAGCCGGGGGACAGAGGAAAAACTGTTTTTT. This sequence encodes CASSRGTEEKLFF.